This T cell receptor (beta chain) was obtained from a study of cytomegalovirus exposure and HLA in healthy donors. General observations from the study: Cytomegalovirus status was reportedly diagnosed by the classifier with high sensitivity and specificity. The authors assumed roughly uniform sequencing depth across donors for presence/absence analyses. The study designated fewer than 200 TCR beta chains cytomegalovirus-associated.

The PCR contained 60 Vbeta and 13 Jbeta primers. Libraries were prepared by immunoSEQ multiplex PCR; TCRdb keeps only in-frame clonotypes and omits some of them. This sample's table has about 34,000 clones. With respect to this clone: Its antigen is unidentified.

The CDR3 is 15 residues long. Germline lookup yields CDR1 MNHEY and CDR2 SMNVEV (reference sequence). The J segment lost 6 bases and the V segment lost 5 bases, leaving 6 bases of the junction unmatched. The specimen sequenced was PBMCs. The receptor was derived from a human donor in good health. The chain uses TRBV27 and TRBJ2-1; TRBD2 aligns across 11 bases. The CDR3 DNA sequence: TGTGCCAGCAGTATAGCGGGGGGGCCGTTCAATGAGCAGTTCTTC. It specifies CASSIAGGPFNEQFF.